This T cell receptor beta chain was identified during a study of preoperative IRX-2 immunotherapy in early breast cancer. The ends were cut back, 6 bases at V and 8 bases at J, with 16 bases in the middle. This CDR3 spans 14 amino acids. CDR1 is MDHEN, CDR2 SYDVKM, per germline. The assay was immunoSEQ multiplex PCR, and TCRdb's table has in-frame clones only and misses some. The table includes 32,000 or so clones, 83% detected once. Treatment indicated: preoperative locoregional IRX-2 cytokine immunotherapy. Patients received preoperative, locoregional IRX-2 cytokine immunotherapy in a phase Ib study.

This receptor was taken from a human donor with breast cancer. The chain links TRBV28 to TRBJ1-4; possibly TRBD1 for D (6 bases). The sample here was lymph node tissue, taken from a patient treated with IRX-2 immunotherapy. The CDR3 DNA is TGTGCCAGCAGAACGACAGGAGGGAGCGAAAAACTGTTTTTT. Translated, it gives CASRTTGGSEKLFF.